These 32 T cell receptor beta chains were sequenced from one sample in a study of OX40 agonist ivuxolimab in advanced cancers. The library was produced with the immunoSEQ multiplex PCR assay. This immuneACCESS table, as held by TCRdb, lists in-frame sequences with V and J called but not all clones. Of the missing ones, under half trace to an unresolved V gene in checked studies; the others have no known cause. This sample has roughly 10,000 clones in its table, and around four fifths of those were observed once. The leading ten clones occupy about 32% of the sample. The sample was CD4+ or CD8+ T cells sorted from blood, taken in a trial of the OX40 agonist ivuxolimab. Receptor source: an adult with an advanced solid tumor such as melanoma, head and neck, liver or kidney cancer.

A note on this clone: A far bigger clonotype differs at one base, so this is likely a read error. This chain connects TRBV7-9 to TRBJ2-7; 8 bases are shared with TRBD1. The length of the CDR3 is 14 residues. V was clipped by 7 bases and J by 3 bases; unmatched bases: 8. Germline CDR1 is SEHNR and CDR2 is FQNEAQ (reference sequence). The CDR3 sequence: CASNHRDRNYEQYF. The CDR3 coding sequence is TGTGCCAGCAACCACCGGGACAGGAACTACGAGCAGTACTTC.

This chain links TRBV28 with TRBJ1-1, with D possibly being TRBD1 (5 bases). The V end was cut by 7 bases, the J end by 1 base, with 19 bases between. Germline V CDR1 and CDR2: MDHEN, SYDVKM. The CDR3 extends over 16 amino acids. The DNA of the CDR3 is TGTGCCAGCACCGAGATTCCGGGACCGACGAACACTGAAGCTTTCTTT. Its protein is CASTEIPGPTNTEAFF. Supplemented by reference TRBV28 and TRBJ1-1, the full variable domain reads DVKVTQSSRYLVKRTGEKVFLECVQDMDHENMFWYRQDPGLGLRLIYFSYDVKMKEKGDIPEGYSVSREKKERFSLILESASTNQTSMYLCASTEIPGPTNTEAFFGQGTRLTVV.

This clone came up once. The rearrangement uses TRBV14 and TRBJ1-4, with D hard to call. Trimming removed 1 base at V and 2 bases at J, with 8 bases between. CDR3 length: 15 amino acids. Germline CDR1 reads SGHDN; CDR2 reads FVKESK. The CDR3 DNA reads TGTGCCAGCAGCCAAGGGTGGCAGACTAATGAAAAACTGTTTTTT. Translating it yields CASSQGWQTNEKLFF.

This rearrangement joins TRBV6-4 to TRBJ1-1; weak D call: TRBD1 (5 bases). Germline V gene lookup returns CDR1 MRHNA and CDR2 SNTAGT. Deletions cut 3 bases from V and 1 base from J, with 6 bases between. This CDR3 has 13 residues. The CDR3 nucleotides are TGTGCCAGCAGTGAAGGGGAGAACACTGAAGCTTTCTTT. This codes for CASSEGENTEAFF.

This clone was picked up a small number of times. CDR3 sequence reads: CASSAGTSFLYEQYF. The CDR3 DNA follows: TGTGCCAGCAGCGCCGGGACTAGCTTTCTCTACGAGCAGTACTTC. The chain is built from TRBV6-5 and TRBJ2-7, with 9 bases matching TRBD2. Looked up from germline, CDR1 is MNHEY and CDR2 is SVGAGI. CDR3 length equals 15 residues. V was pared by 6 bases and J by 3 bases, with 9 bases of the junction left unmatched.

V usage is TRBV10-3 and J usage is TRBJ2-1; 15 bases are shared with TRBD2. This CDR3 contains 16 residues. The germline V gene encodes CDR1 ENHRY and CDR2 SYGVKD. Trimming removed 4 bases from V and 9 bases from J; junction bases left unmatched: 7. The CDR3: CAISVGLAGGLSEQFF. The CDR3 nucleotides read TGTGCCATCAGTGTAGGACTAGCGGGAGGGTTAAGTGAGCAGTTCTTC.

The chain is built from TRBV9 and TRBJ2-5, with 14 positions matching TRBD2. The germline V gene has CDR1 SGDLS and CDR2 YYNGEE. V was pared by 0 bases and J by 3 bases, with 4 bases of the junction left unmatched. The CDR3 is 17 amino acids. CDR3 amino acids: CASSVGTSGRMEETQYF. CDR3 DNA sequence: TGTGCCAGCAGCGTAGGGACTAGCGGGAGGATGGAAGAGACCCAGTACTTC.

This sequence joins TRBV19 and TRBJ2-7; D not certain. Germline V gene data show CDR1 as LNHDA and CDR2 as SQIVND (reference sequence). The CDR3 length is 13 residues. Trimming stripped 1 base from V and 2 bases from J, with 6 bases between. The CDR3 bases are TGTGCCAGTAGTATAGGGATTACCTACGAGCAGTACTTC. This encodes CASSIGITYEQYF. Complete variable domain (other parts from reference TRBV19 and TRBJ2-7): DGGITQSPKYLFRKEGQNVTLSCEQNLNHDAMYWYRQDPGQGLRLIYYSQIVNDFQKGDIAEGYSVSREKKESFPLTVTSAQKNPTAFYLCASSIGITYEQYFGPGTRLTVT.

The chain links TRBV27 to TRBJ2-4; D ambiguous. Per the germline V gene, CDR1 is MNHEY and CDR2 is SMNVEV (reference sequence). The CDR3 extends over 16 amino acids. With 3 bases removed from V and 0 bases from J, the gap between germline ends came to 12 bases. The CDR3 DNA reads TGTGCCAGCAGTTTGACATCCTATTTAGCCAAAAACATTCAGTACTTC. This sequence encodes CASSLTSYLAKNIQYF.

V usage is TRBV6-1 and J usage is TRBJ2-3, with 14 bases identical to TRBD2. CDR1 MNHNS and CDR2 SASEGT come from the germline V gene. The V and J ends lost 4 bases and 4 bases, in that order; junction bases with no gene match: 1. The CDR3 consists of 15 residues. The CDR3 DNA follows: TGTGCCAGCAGTGGACTAGCGGGAGGGCCAGATACGCAGTATTTT. Residues: CASSGLAGGPDTQYF.

The chain recombines TRBV10-2 with TRBJ2-3, with 12 bases identical to TRBD2. After removal of 3 bases from V and 6 bases from J, the junction contained 7 bases not matched to a gene. This CDR3 has 16 amino acids. CDR1 and CDR2 from the germline V gene are WSHSY and SAAADI. This CDR3 reads CASSELAGGPKDTQYF. The CDR3 coding sequence is TGCGCCAGCAGTGAACTAGCGGGAGGTCCGAAGGATACGCAGTATTTT.

This clone is deemed medium-sized. The chain employs TRBV5-6 and TRBJ2-1, with 8 bases fitting TRBD2. There are 16 residues in the CDR3. The V segment lost 0 bases and the J segment 3 bases; nucleotides outside the gene matches: 5. Germline CDR1 and CDR2: SGHDT and YYEEEE. Written as DNA, the CDR3 is TGTGCCAGCAGCTTGGGAGGCGGGAGGTACTACAATGAGCAGTTCTTC. This codes for CASSLGGGRYYNEQFF.

This clone has more than one count but fewer than ten. This chain uses TRBV6-1 with TRBJ1-2; D not certain. Trimming removed 2 bases from V and 4 bases from J, with 8 bases in between. The CDR3 has 13 amino acids. Germline values: CDR1 MNHNS, CDR2 SASEGT. The DNA for the CDR3 is TGTGCCAGCAGTGAAATAAGGGCCTATGGCTACACCTTC. It yields the protein CASSEIRAYGYTF.

J is TRBJ2-5 and V is TRBV28; 7 bases are shared with TRBD1. The J call is in doubt because the DNA end fits TRBJ2-7 better. Looked up from germline, CDR1 is MDHEN and CDR2 is SYDVKM. The CDR3 length is 15 residues. The CDR3 DNA follows: TGTGCCAGCGAGCACAGGGGAATGATTTCCTACGAGCAGTACTTC. Encoded protein: CASEHRGMISYEQYF.

About this clone: A read error may account for a junction end that differs from germline. In the same sample, other DNA sequences code for this CDR3. V gene TRBV7-9 combines with J gene TRBJ2-7, with D possibly TRBD2 on 6 matching bases. There are 16 residues in the CDR3. The V gene's germline CDR1 is SEHNR and CDR2 FQNEAQ (reference sequence). CDR3 residues: CASSLSLGTFSYEQYF. CDR3 bases: TGTGCCAGCAGCTTATCTTTGGGGACTTTCTCCTATGAGCAGTACTTC. Drawing the rest from reference TRBV7-9 and TRBJ2-7, the complete variable domain is DTGVSQNPRHKITKRGQNVTFRCDPISEHNRLYWYRQTLGQGPEFLTYFQNEAQLEKSRLLSDRFSAERPKGSFSTLEIQRTEQGDSAMYLCASSLSLGTFSYEQYFGPGTRLTVT.

The chain is built from TRBV4-2 and TRBJ2-7, with 12 nucleotides matching TRBD2. The ends lost 1 base at V and 7 bases at J; junction bases unmatched: 5. Germline values: CDR1 LGHNA, CDR2 YNFKEQ. The CDR3 is made up of 15 amino acids. The CDR3 protein is CASSQATSGSQEQYF. The CDR3 nucleotides read TGTGCCAGCAGCCAAGCGACTAGCGGGAGTCAGGAGCAGTACTTC.

This chain links TRBV30 with TRBJ2-7; D may be TRBD1 (5 bases). This CDR3 has 12 amino acids. In germline, CDR1 is GTSNPN, CDR2 SVGIG (reference sequence). V was trimmed by 7 bases and J by 4 bases, leaving 14 bases between them. CDR3 nucleotide sequence: TGTGCCTTTTCCCTAGGGGATTACGAGCAGTACTTC. The encoded protein is CAFSLGDYEQYF.

The V gene is TRBV27, the J gene TRBJ2-7; no clear D. V lost 2 bases to trimming and J lost 3 bases, with 11 bases between them. The CDR3 extends over 14 amino acids. In germline, CDR1 is MNHEY, CDR2 SMNVEV (reference sequence). In DNA form, the CDR3 reads TGTGCCAGCAGTTTAGGAGCAGAAAGCTACGAGCAGTACTTC. It translates to CASSLGAESYEQYF.

J is TRBJ2-1 and V is TRBV11-2; TRBD2 aligns across 13 bases. CDR1 SGHAT and CDR2 FQNNGV come from the germline V gene. The CDR3 runs to 17 residues. J lost 6 bases, V lost 4 bases, and 9 bases had no gene match. Written as DNA, the CDR3 is TGTGCCAGCAGCTCCCGCCGACTAGCGGGGGGATTCAATGAGCAGTTCTTC. Translation: CASSSRRLAGGFNEQFF.

This clone was detected only a few times. This chain links TRBV28 with TRBJ2-7, with 7 bases that match TRBD2. The germline CDR1 and CDR2 sequences are MDHEN and SYDVKM. The V and J ends lost 10 bases and 2 bases, in that order; junction bases with no gene match: 11. CDR3 length: 14 residues. The CDR3 sequence: CATTPVGGTYEQYF. The DNA for the CDR3 is TGTGCCACCACCCCCGTGGGGGGGACCTACGAGCAGTACTTC.

This rearrangement joins TRBV6-5 to TRBJ2-7, with TRBD1 matching over 11 bases. Germline V gives CDR1 MNHEY, CDR2 SVGAGI. CDR3 length: 14 residues. Trimming removed 6 bases from V and 2 bases from J; junction bases left unmatched: 3. The CDR3 spells CASRPGQGAYEQYF. The CDR3 region has the DNA TGTGCCAGCAGACCGGGACAGGGGGCCTACGAGCAGTACTTC.

In this sample, this clone turned up a few times. The chain carries TRBV4-2 and TRBJ2-1, with TRBD1 matching 10 bases. CDR1 LGHNA and CDR2 YNFKEQ come from the germline V gene. V gave up 3 bases and J gave up 9 bases; unmatched junction bases: 11. CDR3 size: 16 residues. As DNA, the CDR3 is TGTGCCAGCAGCCAGGATGGACAGGGGGAGGTGCGTGAGCAGTTCTTC. It encodes CASSQDGQGEVREQFF.

This clone appeared once. V gene TRBV27 combines with J gene TRBJ2-1; 11 nucleotides line up with TRBD2. Germline lookup yields CDR1 MNHEY and CDR2 SMNVEV (reference sequence). Trimming at V came to 3 bases and at J to 5 bases, leaving 9 bases not matched to a gene. The CDR3 loop spans 17 amino acids. CDR3 nucleotide sequence: TGTGCCAGCAGTTTTCTGTCCGGGACTAGCGGTGACAATGAGCAGTTCTTC. It yields the protein CASSFLSGTSGDNEQFF.

This clone was seen once. The chain is built from TRBV7-9 and TRBJ2-2; no clear D gene. This CDR3 contains 15 residues. Deletions cut 3 bases from V and 6 bases from J, with 14 bases between. Germline V CDR1 and CDR2: SEHNR, FQNEAQ (reference sequence). The CDR3 here is CASSFTGPSAGELFF. The DNA for the CDR3 is TGTGCCAGCAGCTTTACGGGCCCCTCGGCCGGGGAGCTGTTTTTT.

This CDR3 is CASSPPGSSYEQYF. In DNA form, the CDR3 reads TGTGCCAGCAGTCCCCCCGGGAGCTCCTACGAGCAGTACTTC. The chain uses TRBV27 and TRBJ2-7, with D perhaps TRBD2 (6 bases). Germline V CDR1 and CDR2: MNHEY, SMNVEV (reference sequence). Deletions cut 5 bases from V and 0 bases from J, with 11 bases between. The CDR3 extends over 14 amino acids.

This clone was picked up a small number of times. The chain combines TRBV27 with TRBJ1-2, with 9 bases aligning to TRBD1. Germline V gene lookup returns CDR1 MNHEY and CDR2 SMNVEV (reference sequence). V shed 4 bases and J 8 bases; nucleotides not matched to a gene: 5. There are 13 residues in the CDR3. This CDR3 is CASSWRQGGGYTF. As DNA, the CDR3 is TGTGCCAGCAGTTGGAGACAGGGGGGGGGCTACACCTTC.

V usage is TRBV6-5 and J usage is TRBJ1-1; TRBD1 agrees at 8 bases. This CDR3 spans 16 amino acids. V lost 0 bases and J lost 8; bases outside the gene matches: 11. CDR1 is MNHEY and CDR2 is SVGAGI in the germline V gene. CDR3 nucleotide sequence: TGTGCCAGCAGTTACTCGAGCCCGCCAGGGGGCACAGAAGCTTTCTTT. Protein product: CASSYSSPPGGTEAFF.

V gene TRBV4-2 combines with J gene TRBJ2-1; TRBD2 is a possible D gene (5 bases). V gave up 0 bases and J gave up 12 bases, with 24 bases separating them. Germline assignment: CDR1 LGHNA and CDR2 YNFKEQ. The CDR3 covers 17 residues. The CDR3 is CASSQEDITAIGEWQFF. The CDR3 DNA reads TGTGCCAGCAGCCAAGAAGATATCACAGCCATCGGGGAGTGGCAGTTCTTC.

The rearrangement joins TRBV7-9 to TRBJ2-2; D uncertain. There are 12 residues in the CDR3. V lost 10 bases to trimming and J lost 7 bases, with 13 bases between them. The germline CDR1 and CDR2 sequences are SEHNR and FQNEAQ (reference sequence). CDR3 nucleotide sequence: TGTGCCATTTCCAAGGACGGCGGGGAGCTGTTTTTT. Protein: CAISKDGGELFF.

This clone has a handful of counts. The chain links TRBV6-5 to TRBJ1-2, with 8 bases aligning to TRBD1. The V gene end was trimmed by 5 bases and the J gene end by 13 bases; junction bases not matched to a gene: 6. Germline CDR1 reads MNHEY; CDR2 reads SVGAGI. The CDR3 spans 11 residues. The CDR3 DNA reads as TGTGCCAGCAGTCCTGGGACAGGTCTCACCTTC. Translation: CASSPGTGLTF.

The gene calls are TRBV18 and TRBJ2-7; 7 bases line up with TRBD1. The CDR3 covers 16 residues. Germline CDR1 is KGHSH and CDR2 is LQKENI. Trimming at V came to 0 bases and at J to 3 bases, leaving 8 bases not matched to a gene. As DNA, the CDR3 is TGTGCCAGCTCACCACCGGGAACAGGGGTCCTCTACGAGCAGTACTTC. This gives the protein CASSPPGTGVLYEQYF. Full variable domain (outside the CDR3, taken from reference TRBV18 and TRBJ2-7): NAGVMQNPRHLVRRRGQEARLRCSPMKGHSHVYWYRQLPEEGLKFMVYLQKENIIDESGMPKERFSAEFPKEGPSILRIQQVVRGDSAAYFCASSPPGTGVLYEQYFGPGTRLTVT.

This rearrangement joins TRBV28 to TRBJ2-3; 7 bases line up with TRBD2. V was pared by 6 bases and J by 3 bases, with 3 bases of the junction left unmatched. CDR1 and CDR2 (germline): MDHEN, SYDVKM. The CDR3 covers 13 residues. The CDR3 loop is CASSPRGTDTQYF. CDR3 nucleotides: TGTGCCAGCAGCCCGCGGGGGACAGATACGCAGTATTTT.